Shown below are 14 T cell receptor beta chains from a single sample sequenced in a study of T-cell reconstitution after alpha-beta-depleted transplantation in children. Library preparation (for TCRbeta) was performed with unique molecular identifiers. TCRdb independently ran MiXCR on the PCR reads; one entry per CDR3 protein. In the table there are hundreds of thousands of distinct CDR3 sequences, under 20% of which are singletons. The sample consisted of PBMCs, mostly from graft donor cells, taken 360 days after TCRalphabeta/CD19-depleted stem cell transplant. The receptors derive from a male patient aged 2-15 years who had a stem cell transplant for acute lymphoblastic leukemia, so the T cells may come from the graft donor.

V and J are TRBV29-1 and TRBJ2-2; 10 bases align to TRBD2. This CDR3 has 13 residues. Germline V CDR1 and CDR2: SQVTM, ANQGSEA. V shed 8 bases, J shed 1 base, and the junction held 1 base outside the gene matches. CDR3 sequence: CSSSGRNTGELFF. CDR3 coding DNA: TGCAGCTCTAGCGGGAGGAACACCGGGGAGCTGTTTTTT.

In its sample, this clonotype was seen a few times. The chain has TRBV5-1 and TRBJ1-6; 9 bases map to TRBD1. The CDR3 has 16 amino acids. The V gene's germline CDR1 is SGHRS and CDR2 YFSETQ. V shed 3 bases and J 9 bases; nucleotides not matched to a gene: 10. CDR3 nucleotides: TGCGCCAGCAGCTATACCACGGGACAGGGTTCTTCACCCCTCCACTTT. This codes for CASSYTTGQGSSPLHF. Together with reference TRBV5-1 and TRBJ1-6, the CDR3 gives the full variable domain: KAGVTQTPRYLIKTRGQQVTLSCSPISGHRSVSWYQQTPGQGLQFLFEYFSETQRNKGNFPGRFSGRQFSNSRSEMNVSTLELGDSALYLCASSYTTGQGSSPLHFGNGTRLTVT.

This sequence joins TRBV20-1 and TRBJ2-6; TRBD1 aligns across 7 bases. The CDR3 is made up of 18 amino acids. The junction had 16 bases not matched to a gene; V was cut back by 6 bases and J by 2 bases. Germline lookup yields CDR1 DFQATT and CDR2 SNEGSKA (reference sequence). The CDR3 is CSASTRQGTYTGANVLTF. As DNA, the CDR3 is TGCAGTGCCTCAACACGACAGGGAACCTACACTGGGGCCAACGTCCTGACTTTC.

This clonotype has at least ten counts. This rearrangement joins TRBV7-2 to TRBJ2-5; no reliable D call. The CDR3 spans 13 residues. Germline V gene sequence: CDR1 SGHTA, CDR2 FQGNSA. The ends were cut back, 5 bases at V and 4 bases at J, with 11 bases in the middle. CDR3 coding DNA: TGTGCCAGCAGCCCTACGTGGAGAGAGACCCAGTACTTC. Amino acid sequence: CASSPTWRETQYF. Variable domain in full (rest from reference TRBV7-2 and TRBJ2-5): GAGVSQSPSNKVTEKGKDVELRCDPISGHTALYWYRQSLGQGLEFLIYFQGNSAPDKSGLPSDRFSAERTGGSVSTLTIQRTQQEDSAVYLCASSPTWRETQYFGPGTRLLVL.

This clonotype was seen repeatedly, ten times or more. The chain carries TRBV5-1 and TRBJ2-1; D unresolved. Germline V gene lookup returns CDR1 SGHRS and CDR2 YFSETQ. V was clipped by 1 base and J by 0 bases, with 8 bases between them. The CDR3 has 15 amino acids. The CDR3 here is CASSLNLRSYNEQFF. CDR3 sequence (DNA): TGCGCCAGCAGCTTGAATCTTCGCTCCTACAATGAGCAGTTCTTC.

The rearrangement uses TRBV27 and TRBJ2-7, with unresolved D. The CDR3 is 16 residues long. Per the germline V gene, CDR1 is MNHEY and CDR2 is SMNVEV (reference sequence). V lost 0 bases and J lost 5, with 17 bases in between. Written as DNA, the CDR3 is TGTGCCAGCAGTTTATCTCGCCCCGGGCTATCGGACGAGCAGTACTTC. Its translation: CASSLSRPGLSDEQYF.

The chain employs TRBV10-3 and TRBJ2-5; 10 positions agree with TRBD2. The CDR3 contains 14 residues. V dropped 2 bases and J dropped 4; count of bases not matched to a gene: 1. Germline V gene data show CDR1 as ENHRY and CDR2 as SYGVKD. CDR3 sequence (DNA): TGTGCCATCAGTGAGCGACTAGCGGGAGAGACCCAGTACTTC. Protein: CAISERLAGETQYF.

This chain links TRBV30 with TRBJ2-1; unclear D gene. Germline V gene sequence: CDR1 GTSNPN, CDR2 SVGIG (reference sequence). The CDR3 has 14 amino acids. V shed 2 bases and J shed 5 bases, with 13 bases lying between them. DNA of the CDR3: TGTGCCTGGAGTCTGGGTCGTTTAAACAATGAGCAGTTCTTC. This translates into CAWSLGRLNNEQFF.

This clonotype was observed at least ten times. The chain is built from TRBV28 and TRBJ1-4, with D unresolved. The CDR3 covers 13 residues. CDR1 is MDHEN, CDR2 SYDVKM, per germline. The V end lost 9 bases, the J end lost 0 bases, and 8 bases lay between the germline ends. The CDR3 is CASSASTNEKLFF. The CDR3 DNA reads as TGTGCCAGTTCGGCGTCAACTAATGAAAAACTGTTTTTT.

The V call is TRBV5-5, the J call TRBJ2-7, with D perhaps TRBD1 or TRBD2 (6 bases each). Germline assignment: CDR1 SGHKS and CDR2 YYEKEE (reference sequence). Trimming shortened V by 4 bases and J by 4 bases, and 12 bases separated the two germline ends. The CDR3 has 13 residues. The CDR3 reads CASSPTGRYEQYF. The CDR3 DNA sequence: TGTGCCAGCAGCCCTACAGGGAGGTACGAGCAGTACTTC. Together with reference TRBV5-5 and TRBJ2-7, the CDR3 gives the full variable domain: DAGVTQSPTHLIKTRGQQVTLRCSPISGHKSVSWYQQVLGQGPQFIFQYYEKEERGRGNFPDRFSARQFPNYSSELNVNALLLGDSALYLCASSPTGRYEQYFGPGTRLTVT.

This clonotype was picked up many times. This rearrangement joins TRBV4-2 to TRBJ2-7; weak D call: TRBD2 (5 bases). Germline CDR1 is LGHNA and CDR2 is YNFKEQ. The CDR3 consists of 14 residues. Trimming pared 6 bases from V and 1 base from J, leaving 13 bases between. The chain's CDR3 is CASRRNEGSYEQYF. The CDR3 bases are TGTGCCAGCAGACGCAACGAGGGTTCCTACGAGCAGTACTTC.

This clonotype was seen a handful of times. The chain carries TRBV12-3 or TRBV12-4 and TRBJ2-2; TRBD2 agrees at 13 bases. The CDR3 has 21 residues. V lost 2 bases to trimming and J lost 0 bases; unmatched junction nucleotides: 12. CDR3 amino acids: CASSLRVRGLAGAPNTGELFF. The CDR3 coding sequence is TGTGCCAGCAGTTTAAGGGTGCGAGGACTAGCGGGAGCGCCGAACACCGGGGAGCTGTTTTTT.

This clonotype was counted between two and nine times. The rearrangement joins TRBV4-3 to TRBJ2-7, with D unclear. This CDR3 has 15 amino acids. Germline-derived CDR1 and CDR2 are LGHNA and YSLEER. V was shortened by 0 bases and J by 3 bases, with 12 bases between the two germline ends. CDR3 coding DNA: TGCGCCAGCAGCCAAGATTCCAGTACGAACTACGAGCAGTACTTC. It is translated as CASSQDSSTNYEQYF.

Many counts were recorded for this clonotype. The chain carries TRBV4-1 and TRBJ2-3; perhaps TRBD2 as D (5 bases). With 0 bases removed from V and 1 base from J, the gap between germline ends came to 8 bases. Germline V CDR1 and CDR2: MGHRA, YSYEKL. The CDR3 has 15 residues. The CDR3 protein is CASSQDGGGTDTQYF. The CDR3 nucleotides are TGCGCCAGCAGCCAAGATGGAGGAGGCACAGATACGCAGTATTTT.